Listed below are T cell receptor beta chains from one sample, sequenced in a study of blood T cell repertoires in COVID-19. Sequencing was performed with immunoSEQ multiplex PCR; in TCRdb, only in-frame clones are kept and a portion is missing. This table holds around 70,000 clones, 80% to 90% found once. Sequencing was done on a sample of peripheral blood. These receptors were taken from an elderly woman with active or convalescent COVID-19. Each CDR3 is given with its conserved first and last residue.

cdr3_aa	v_call	cdr3_length	j_call
CATSRGRVTGELFF	TRBV15	14	TRBJ2-2
CASSLPGLGETQYF	TRBV7-7	14	TRBJ2-5
CASSLDPTGRPQHF	TRBV7-2	14	TRBJ1-5
CASSLILTNTEAFF	TRBV11-3	14	TRBJ1-1
CASSPRQPMNTEAFF	TRBV7-8	15	TRBJ1-1
CASSPGQGYQPQHF	TRBV5-1	14	TRBJ1-5
CASSVAAGAYTGELFF	TRBV9	16	TRBJ2-2
CASSRGSNQPQHF	TRBV19	13	TRBJ1-5
CASRIQGAQNQPQHF	TRBV6-4	15	TRBJ1-5
CASRDGRETYEQYF	TRBV2	14	TRBJ2-7
CASSSPFTDTQYF	TRBV28	13	TRBJ2-3
CASSFTGGDQPQHF	TRBV11-2	14	TRBJ1-5
CASSFEGNTIYF	TRBV13	12	TRBJ1-3
CASSLMDRGLGNQPQHF	TRBV11-3	17	TRBJ1-5
CASSLRGGMSEKLFF	TRBV6-5	15	TRBJ1-4
CASSLTWGPVVYEQFF	TRBV6-5	16	TRBJ2-1
CASSKARGPPLHF	TRBV21-1	13	TRBJ1-6
CASSYVSVNTEAFF	TRBV6-2/TRBV6-3	14	TRBJ1-1
CASRQSSGNTIYF	TRBV7-8	13	TRBJ1-3
CASSPYRGGPYEQYF	TRBV6-2/TRBV6-3	15	TRBJ2-7
CASSEGTSGGETQYF	TRBV25-1	15	TRBJ2-5
CATTGTSGGTYEQYF	TRBV28	15	TRBJ2-7
CASTERVGSGNTIYF	TRBV9	15	TRBJ1-3
CASRDGLRGYTF	TRBV9	12	TRBJ1-2
CASSFVGAPGYTF	TRBV7-6	13	TRBJ1-2
CASSLAGTGNTEAFF	TRBV5-1	15	TRBJ1-1